The 29 T cell receptor beta chains given below trace back to one sample, sequenced in a study of early T cells in non-severe SARS-CoV-2 infection. TCRdb re-called the 5' RACE reads through MiXCR, storing one row per CDR3 protein. Here the sample spans under 65,000 distinct CDR3 sequences, over 9.5% being singletons. What was sequenced was whole blood. The source is an adult who was a healthcare worker with PCR-confirmed SARS-CoV-2 infection or an uninfected control (not recorded which).

This clonotype turned up a few times. The CDR3 region is CASSNPGLAGGSSTDTQYF. CDR3 in DNA: TGTGCCAGCAGCAACCCGGGACTAGCGGGGGGGTCGAGCACAGATACGCAGTATTTT. V is TRBV3-1 and J is TRBJ2-3; 16 bases agree with TRBD2. Germline lookup yields CDR1 LGHDT and CDR2 YNNKEL (reference sequence). J gave up 0 bases and V 5 bases, and 8 bases lay outside the gene matches. This CDR3 region has 19 residues.

This clonotype showed up just a few times. The chain joins TRBV29-1 to TRBJ2-7, with a possible D match to TRBD2 (5 bases). Trimming shortened V by 5 bases and J by 1 base, and 12 bases separated the two germline ends. The CDR3 length is 13 residues. CDR1 and CDR2 from the germline V gene are SQVTM and ANQGSEA. In DNA form, the CDR3 reads TGCAGCGTTTCACTAGTCGGGTCCTACGAGCAGTACTTC. As protein: CSVSLVGSYEQYF.

This chain joins TRBV5-1 and TRBJ1-2, with a tentative D call TRBD1 (5 bases). Germline values: CDR1 SGHRS, CDR2 YFSETQ. The CDR3 runs to 13 residues. V was trimmed by 4 bases and J by 7 bases, leaving 14 bases between them. The CDR3: CASSLDSQRGYTF. The DNA for the CDR3 is TGCGCCAGCAGCCTCGACAGCCAGCGTGGCTACACCTTC.

This clonotype appeared many times. V is TRBV4-1 and J is TRBJ1-5; D possibly corresponds to TRBD1 (5 bases). Germline V gives CDR1 MGHRA, CDR2 YSYEKL. Trimming removed 1 base from V and 6 bases from J, with 16 bases in between. The CDR3 is 16 residues long. CDR3 nucleotide sequence: TGCGCCAGCAGCCAAGGTTTCCAGGGTTTCGGTCAGCCCCAGCATTTT. Amino acid sequence: CASSQGFQGFGQPQHF.

This clonotype came up a few times. The gene calls are TRBV28 and TRBJ1-1; possibly TRBD1 for D (5 bases). The CDR3 extends over 14 amino acids. Trimming shortened V by 5 bases and J by 1 base, and 11 bases separated the two germline ends. Germline V gene sequence: CDR1 MDHEN, CDR2 SYDVKM. Written as DNA, the CDR3 is TGTGCCAGCAGTACACAAAGGGGGAACACTGAAGCTTTCTTT. Translation: CASSTQRGNTEAFF.

This clonotype was seen at least ten times. The chain recombines TRBV7-6 with TRBJ2-1; the D gene could be TRBD1 or TRBD2 (5 bases each). This CDR3 is 16 amino acids long. Germline V CDR1 and CDR2: SGHVS, FNYEAQ. With 4 bases removed from V and 0 bases from J, the gap between germline ends came to 13 bases. The CDR3 region is CASSSLLGDSYNEQFF. CDR3 DNA: TGTGCCAGCAGCTCCCTTTTGGGGGACTCCTACAATGAGCAGTTCTTC.

This clonotype was recorded a few times. The V and J genes are TRBV19 and TRBJ1-2; perhaps TRBD1 as D (5 bases). CDR3 size: 12 residues. Per germline, CDR1 LNHDA and CDR2 SQIVND (reference sequence). The V and J ends lost 9 bases and 7 bases respectively, with 15 bases between them. This chain's CDR3 is CASRRDEAGYTF. For the CDR3, the DNA is TGTGCCAGCAGGAGGGACGAAGCTGGCTACACCTTC.

This clonotype was recorded a few times. This chain joins TRBV21-1 and TRBJ1-3; the DNA was not used to check the table's D call, TRBD1. TRBV21-1 is recorded as a pseudogene. CDR3 length: 16 amino acids. CDR3 in DNA: TGTGCCAGCAGCCTACGACAGGAAGAGTCTGGAAACACCATATATTTT. Translating it yields CASSLRQEESGNTIYF.

This clonotype has a handful of counts. The chain joins TRBV6-2 or TRBV6-3 to TRBJ1-2; 7 nucleotides agree with TRBD1. The CDR3 spans 11 residues. Germline trimming cut 10 bases from V and 5 bases from J; bases unmatched to any gene: 4. Germline values: CDR1 MNHEY, CDR2 SVGEGT. The DNA for the CDR3 is TGTGCCAACGGACAGGTATATGGCTACACCTTC. It specifies CANGQVYGYTF.

This clonotype appeared many times. The chain recombines TRBV28 with TRBJ1-5, with D tentatively TRBD1 (5 bases). Germline V lookup: CDR1 MDHEN, CDR2 SYDVKM. This CDR3 region has 14 residues. Trimming cost V 6 bases and J 7 bases, with 16 bases left between them. The CDR3 coding sequence is TGTGCCAGCAGACTAGGGGTGACGGGACAGCCCCAGCATTTT. Protein product: CASRLGVTGQPQHF. The whole variable domain, remainder taken from reference TRBV28 and TRBJ1-5, is DVKVTQSSRYLVKRTGEKVFLECVQDMDHENMFWYRQDPGLGLRLIYFSYDVKMKEKGDIPEGYSVSREKKERFSLILESASTNQTSMYLCASRLGVTGQPQHFGDGTRLSIL.

CDR3 sequence (DNA): TGTGCCAGCAGCCGCCGGGGGAGTTCTAATTCACCCCTCCACTTT. Protein: CASSRRGSSNSPLHF. This chain links TRBV7-2 with TRBJ1-6, with D possibly matching TRBD1 (5 bases). V lost 5 bases to trimming and J lost 6 bases, with 14 bases between them. This CDR3 is built from 15 residues. Germline CDR1 SGHTA, CDR2 FQGNSA.

Only a few counts were recorded for this clonotype. The chain combines TRBV29-1 with TRBJ2-7; maybe TRBD2 (5 bases). From germline, CDR1 is SQVTM and CDR2 ANQGSEA. Trimming took 3 bases from V and 2 from J, leaving 11 bases between them. This CDR3 region has 13 residues. The CDR3 sequence: CSVDEEGPYEQYF. The DNA of the CDR3 is TGCAGCGTTGATGAAGAGGGCCCCTACGAGCAGTACTTC.

This clonotype was found a few times. A much more abundant neighbour one base away suggests this may be a read error. The V call is TRBV20-1, the J call TRBJ2-7, with 9 bases that match TRBD2. The germline gives CDR1 DFQATT, CDR2 SNEGSKA (reference sequence). The CDR3 contains 15 residues. Trimming removed 7 bases from V and 3 bases from J; junction bases left unmatched: 13. The CDR3 DNA is TGCAGTGTCAATCGCGTGGGTAGCGGGAGCTACGAGCAGTACTTC. Its protein product is CSVNRVGSGSYEQYF.

The sample holds many counts of this clonotype. This chain uses TRBV18 with TRBJ2-6, with 8 positions matching TRBD1. Trimming removed 3 bases from V and 0 bases from J; junction bases left unmatched: 4. Germline CDR1 and CDR2: KGHSH and LQKENI. This CDR3 has 17 amino acids. For the CDR3, the DNA is TGTGCCAGCTCACCGACAGGGGCCGGCTCTGGGGCCAACGTCCTGACTTTC. Protein: CASSPTGAGSGANVLTF.

The genes are TRBV7-3 and TRBJ2-7, with 8 bases lining up with TRBD1. The CDR3 has 14 residues. Germline V gene lookup returns CDR1 SGHTA and CDR2 FQGTGA. V lost 5 bases to trimming and J lost 4 bases; unmatched junction nucleotides: 7. The CDR3: CASSPDQGAYEQYF. The CDR3 DNA sequence: TGTGCCAGCAGCCCCGACCAGGGGGCTTACGAGCAGTACTTC.

J is TRBJ1-1 and V is TRBV29-1; D perhaps matches TRBD1 (5 bases). This CDR3 is 14 amino acids long. The V and J ends lost 4 bases and 1 base respectively, with 13 bases between them. Germline V lookup: CDR1 SQVTM, CDR2 ANQGSEA. CDR3 sequence (DNA): TGCAGCGTTGCTGCAGGGAGGGGGAACACTGAAGCTTTCTTT. Translated: CSVAAGRGNTEAFF.

This chain uses TRBV3-1 with TRBJ2-1; 7 nucleotides match TRBD2. V trimming: 5 bases; J trimming: 7 bases; junction bases outside the gene matches: 8. The CDR3 totals 14 residues. Germline CDR1 and CDR2: LGHDT and YNNKEL (reference sequence). The CDR3 loop reads CASSGRGSGNEQFF. The CDR3, as DNA: TGTGCCAGCAGCGGGCGAGGTAGCGGGAATGAGCAGTTCTTC.

The genes are TRBV5-1 and TRBJ1-1, with D unresolved. The CDR3 is made up of 13 amino acids. Trimming removed 2 bases from V and 3 bases from J, with 8 bases in between. The germline V gene encodes CDR1 SGHRS and CDR2 YFSETQ. The DNA of the CDR3 is TGCGCCAGCAGCTTTCGTTTGGACACTGAAGCTTTCTTT. Its protein product is CASSFRLDTEAFF.

This chain connects TRBV5-1 to TRBJ1-4, with D unresolved. Germline V CDR1 and CDR2: SGHRS, YFSETQ. The CDR3 is made up of 14 amino acids. Trimming cost V 2 bases and J 2 bases, with 7 bases left between them. The CDR3 nucleotides read TGCGCCAGCAGCTTACAGCCTACTAATGAAAAACTGTTTTTT. The encoded protein is CASSLQPTNEKLFF.

This chain uses TRBV7-2 with TRBJ1-1; TRBD1 might be the D (5 bases). Germline V gene data show CDR1 as SGHTA and CDR2 as FQGNSA. The CDR3 has 14 residues. The V gene lost 0 bases and the J gene lost 0 bases, with 5 bases spanning the gap. CDR3 loop: CASSLATVNTEAFF. The CDR3 nucleotides are TGTGCCAGCAGCTTAGCGACAGTGAACACTGAAGCTTTCTTT.

This clonotype was observed a handful of times. CDR3 sequence (DNA): TGTGCCAGCAGCCCAGGAAGCACCGGGGAGCTGTTTTTT. It is translated as CASSPGSTGELFF. The J gene is TRBJ2-2, the V gene TRBV11-2; D gene uncertain. CDR1 and CDR2 from the germline V gene are SGHAT and FQNNGV. Trimming stripped 5 bases from V and 4 bases from J, with 8 bases between. This CDR3 is 13 amino acids long.

This clonotype was counted at least ten times. The chain employs TRBV11-1 and TRBJ1-1, with D hard to call. The CDR3 contains 14 residues. V was shortened by 4 bases and J by 1 base, with 10 bases between the two germline ends. Germline V lookup: CDR1 SGHAT, CDR2 FQDESV (reference sequence). The CDR3: CASSSRAWNTEAFF. The CDR3 DNA reads TGTGCCAGCAGCTCACGGGCTTGGAACACTGAAGCTTTCTTT. Variable domain in full (rest from reference TRBV11-1 and TRBJ1-1): EAEVAQSPRYKITEKSQAVAFWCDPISGHATLYWYRQILGQGPELLVQFQDESVVDDSQLPKDRFSAERLKGVDSTLKIQPAELGDSAMYLCASSSRAWNTEAFFGQGTRLTVV.

This clonotype was seen ten or more times. The V gene is TRBV20-1, the J gene TRBJ2-3, with TRBD1 matching over 9 bases. The junction had 17 bases not matched to a gene; V was cut back by 5 bases and J by 5 bases. The CDR3 covers 17 residues. In germline, CDR1 is DFQATT, CDR2 SNEGSKA (reference sequence). DNA for the CDR3: TGCAGTGCTCAAGCCAATCCCGGGACAGGGTATTTAGATACGCAGTATTTT. It yields the protein CSAQANPGTGYLDTQYF.

The rearrangement joins TRBV7-9 to TRBJ2-7, with D maybe TRBD2 (5 bases). Germline-derived CDR1 and CDR2 are SEHNR and FQNEAQ (reference sequence). The CDR3 totals 14 residues. V lost 6 bases and J lost 5, with 17 bases in between. The CDR3 region has the DNA TGTGCCAGCAGTGGCGGGCTAGTCGGCGACGAGCAGTACTTC. The encoded protein is CASSGGLVGDEQYF.

This clonotype has ten or more counts. The rearrangement joins TRBV11-2 to TRBJ2-7; D unresolved. The CDR3 is made up of 12 amino acids. V was trimmed by 2 bases and J by 5 bases, leaving 7 bases between them. Germline V gene lookup returns CDR1 SGHAT and CDR2 FQNNGV. Written as DNA, the CDR3 is TGTGCCAGCAGCTTACTTCTGGACGAGCAGTACTTC. This codes for CASSLLLDEQYF.

There are many counts of this clonotype. This sequence joins TRBV6-5 and TRBJ1-5; 9 nucleotides match TRBD1. Germline CDR1 reads MNHEY; CDR2 reads SVGAGI. V lost 6 bases to trimming and J lost 4 bases; unmatched junction nucleotides: 7. The CDR3 has 15 amino acids. Here the CDR3 reads CASSIGDRDNQPQHF. In DNA form, the CDR3 reads TGTGCCAGCAGCATTGGGGACAGGGATAATCAGCCCCAGCATTTT.

This clonotype was counted a few times. The rearrangement links TRBV6-5 to TRBJ2-3, with 8 bases identical to TRBD2. Trimming removed 2 bases from V and 5 bases from J; junction bases left unmatched: 6. Looked up from germline, CDR1 is MNHEY and CDR2 is SVGAGI. This CDR3 is 15 amino acids long. The CDR3 nucleotides are TGTGCCAGCAGTTACAAAGCGGGAGTCCGAGATACGCAGTATTTT. As protein: CASSYKAGVRDTQYF.

The genes are TRBV2 and TRBJ1-5, with D hard to call. The CDR3 consists of 14 residues. The germline V gene has CDR1 SNHLY and CDR2 FYNNEI. Trimming cost V 3 bases and J 0 bases, with 6 bases left between them. CDR3 bases: TGTGCCAGCAGTGATATAATTAGCAATCAGCCCCAGCATTTT. This translates into CASSDIISNQPQHF.

The sample holds many counts of this clonotype. This chain uses TRBV11-3 with TRBJ2-3; D might be TRBD1 (6 bases). This CDR3 is 17 amino acids long. Germline CDR1 reads SGHNT; CDR2 reads YENEEA. Trimming pared 3 bases from V and 2 bases from J, leaving 18 bases between. The CDR3 loop reads CASSFEGQLFNTDTQYF. CDR3 DNA: TGTGCCAGCAGCTTCGAAGGACAGCTATTTAACACAGATACGCAGTATTTT.